A selection of T cell receptor beta chains follows, all from one sample in a study of T cell changes during pregnancy in multiple sclerosis. Repertoires were generated with immunoSEQ multiplex PCR, while TCRdb's copy carries only in-frame clones and drops some. The sample records 40,000 to 50,000 clones, approximately 90% being singletons. The sequenced sample was CD8+ T cells from peripheral blood mononuclear cells, obtained after pregnancy. The receptors were gathered from a female donor with multiple sclerosis, enrolled in a pregnancy study. CDR3s include the opening cysteine and the closing phenylalanine or tryptophan. The D gene is left open where the match is weak.

NA	TRBV27	TRBJ1-5	CASSLTTGSNQPQHF
TRBD2	TRBV5-4	TRBJ2-5	CASSLDLSSGGPQETQYF
TRBD1	TRBV6-5	TRBJ2-2	CASSRPGTATGELFF
TRBD2	TRBV7-9	TRBJ2-1	CASSPTSGGHEQFF
TRBD2	TRBV5-1	TRBJ2-3	CASTPTGGGYTDTQYF
NA	TRBV14	TRBJ1-2	CASSQASTVLNYGYTF
NA	TRBV29-1	TRBJ2-7	CSVDQGFPYEQYF
NA	TRBV6-6	TRBJ1-5	CASSYVQGSNQPQHF
TRBD1	TRBV27	TRBJ2-7	CASSFLSRQGPYEQYF
NA	TRBV27	TRBJ1-2	CASSPSTSYGYTF
TRBD1	TRBV7-9	TRBJ1-4	CATRTGDEKLFF
TRBD2	TRBV27	TRBJ2-7	CASSLNLGTSGGNEQYF
NA	TRBV2	TRBJ1-2	CASSSGIGYTF
TRBD1	TRBV11-3	TRBJ1-2	CASSSPPRQGGHGYTF
TRBD2	TRBV29-1	TRBJ2-5	CSVEESLAGGSGVGTQYF
TRBD1	TRBV5-1	TRBJ1-1	CASSSRKPGQQYMNTEAFF
TRBD1	TRBV5-4	TRBJ2-1	CASSPGQGVYNEQFF
NA	TRBV11-2	TRBJ1-1	CASILGEDEAFF
TRBD2	TRBV13	TRBJ2-7	CASSSRTSGGHYEQYF
TRBD1	TRBV7-9	TRBJ1-1	CASSHPTGATTTNTEAFF
TRBD1	TRBV5-5	TRBJ2-1	CASSSGTGGYNEQFF
TRBD1	TRBV11-2	TRBJ2-3	CASSRQGASDTQYF
NA	TRBV7-9	TRBJ2-7	CASSSVSGSYEQYF
NA	TRBV7-8	TRBJ1-1	CASSLQVMNTEAFF
NA	TRBV14	TRBJ1-3	CASSLEGGAGNTIYF
TRBD2	TRBV5-1	TRBJ2-7	CASSPGGAYEQYF
TRBD2	TRBV6-1	TRBJ2-2	CASNDGTRKTGELFF
NA	TRBV4-1	TRBJ2-6	CASSSNRDSGANVLTF
TRBD1	TRBV11-2	TRBJ1-2	CASSQDRVDGYTF
TRBD2	TRBV2	TRBJ2-3	CASSDGVGGEEDTQYF
NA	TRBV19	TRBJ1-5	CASSIVDSINQPQHF
TRBD1	TRBV7-3	TRBJ2-2	CASSLSGTGATGELFF
NA	TRBV7-9	TRBJ1-1	CASSLATGSEAFF
NA	TRBV2	TRBJ2-2	CASSEPHLNTGELFF
TRBD2	TRBV15	TRBJ2-7	CATSGLADYEQYF
TRBD2	TRBV13	TRBJ2-5	CASSPSGGVQETQYF
NA	TRBV4-1	TRBJ1-4	CASSQPGHLNEKLFF
TRBD1	TRBV6-6	TRBJ1-2	CASSYVFSRGTLAYTF
NA	TRBV7-7	TRBJ2-2	CASTDTGELFF
TRBD2	TRBV15	TRBJ2-1	CATSRDLAGIYNEQFF
NA	TRBV5-4	TRBJ1-3	CASSLEQGTGNTIYF
TRBD1	TRBV4-1	TRBJ1-1	CASSQHAGGYTEAFF
TRBD1	TRBV6-5	TRBJ2-1	CASSRQGAYNEQFF